The entry that follows covers one T cell receptor beta chain sequence. These data originate in a study of shared clonotypes between healthy human individuals. Across the whole study: Donor ages ranged 18 to 49 years: a couple of women, a few men.

CDR1 is SGHNT, CDR2 YYREEE, per germline (reference sequence). This CDR3 comprises 14 residues. With 2 bases removed from V and 5 bases from J, the gap between germline ends came to 14 bases. TCRdb keeps only in-frame clones here, not all; method: immunoSEQ multiplex PCR. The sample records millions of clones, around 94% being singletons. Sequencing used naive CD4+ T cells sorted from blood. Subset: CD45RA+ positively selected. This chain joins TRBV5-4 and TRBJ2-7, with D possibly TRBD2 on 7 matching bases. This sequence was found in a man aged 18 to 30 in good health. CDR3 coding DNA: TGTGCCAGCAGCTTAGGGGGGGGGCGCCACGAGCAGTACTTC. Its protein is CASSLGGGRHEQYF. The full variable domain, its missing parts supplied by reference TRBV5-4 and TRBJ2-7, is ETGVTQSPTHLIKTRGQQVTLRCSSQSGHNTVSWYQQALGQGPQFIFQYYREEENGRGNFPPRFSGLQFPNYSSELNVNALELDDSALYLCASSLGGGRHEQYFGPGTRLTVT.